These 9 T cell receptor beta chains came from one sample sequenced in a study of OX40 agonist ivuxolimab in advanced cancers. Here immunoSEQ multiplex PCR was the method, and the copy in TCRdb shows in-frame clones only, minus some. The sample shows 60,000 to 75,000 clones, about 91% of them seen only once. This material consisted of CD4+ or CD8+ T cells sorted from blood, taken in a trial of the OX40 agonist ivuxolimab. These receptors were taken from an adult with an advanced solid tumor such as melanoma, head and neck, liver or kidney cancer.

The CDR3 sequence: CSVEDSSNEKLFF. CDR3 sequence (DNA): TGCAGCGTTGAAGACAGCAGTAATGAAAAACTGTTTTTT. The rearrangement joins TRBV29-1 to TRBJ1-4, with D uncertain. This CDR3 region has 13 residues. Trimming took off 0 bases at V and 4 bases at J, with 6 bases between the two ends. Germline CDR1 is SQVTM and CDR2 is ANQGSEA.

The chain is built from TRBV7-3 and TRBJ1-2; 8 positions match TRBD1. The junction had 12 bases not matched to a gene; V was cut back by 6 bases and J by 6 bases. In germline, CDR1 is SGHTA, CDR2 FQGTGA. The CDR3 extends over 15 amino acids. The CDR3 reads CASSLVAGGDHGYTF. The CDR3 nucleotides read TGTGCCAGCAGTCTCGTGGCAGGGGGCGACCATGGCTACACCTTC.

The V and J genes are TRBV6-5 and TRBJ1-1; unclear D gene. V was pared by 2 bases and J by 6 bases, with 13 bases between. The CDR3 length is 14 residues. Germline-derived CDR1 and CDR2 are MNHEY and SVGAGI. The CDR3 reads CASSYTGPRAEAFF. The CDR3 DNA reads TGTGCCAGCAGTTACACGGGCCCTAGGGCTGAAGCTTTCTTT.

The chain is built from TRBV30 and TRBJ1-3, with TRBD1 matching over 9 bases. The length of the CDR3 is 16 residues. Germline CDR1 is GTSNPN and CDR2 is SVGIG (reference sequence). With 2 bases clipped from V and 2 bases from J, the junction kept 7 bases outside the gene matches. This CDR3 reads CAWSHRGPKAGNTIYF. DNA for the CDR3: TGTGCCTGGAGTCACAGGGGGCCCAAGGCTGGAAACACCATATATTTT.

CDR3 amino acids: CASSSAGTDTQYF. CDR3 bases: TGTGCCAGCAGCTCAGCGGGAACAGATACGCAGTATTTT. The chain has TRBV7-2 and TRBJ2-3; 7 bases map to TRBD2. This CDR3 has 13 residues. Per the germline V gene, CDR1 is SGHTA and CDR2 is FQGNSA. J was trimmed by 3 bases and V by 4 bases; bases with no gene match: 1.

The rearrangement uses TRBV15 and TRBJ1-6; D ambiguous. This CDR3 comprises 12 residues. CDR1 and CDR2 (germline): LNHNV, YYDKDF (reference sequence). Trimming left V 4 bases short and J 5 bases short, with 3 bases between. In nucleotides, the CDR3 is TGTGCCACCAGCACCGATAATTCACCCCTCCACTTT. It codes for CATSTDNSPLHF.

The chain combines TRBV30 with TRBJ1-2, with a possible D match to TRBD1 (5 bases). The CDR3 runs 11 residues. V was trimmed by 8 bases and J by 2 bases, leaving 9 bases between them. The germline CDR1 and CDR2 sequences are GTSNPN and SVGIG (reference sequence). The CDR3, as DNA: TGTGCCAACAGGAGAAACTATGGCTACACCTTC. It encodes CANRRNYGYTF.

This chain links TRBV5-1 with TRBJ2-2; D is possibly TRBD2 (6 bases). CDR3 length: 14 amino acids. Trimming removed 0 bases at V and 5 bases at J, with 8 bases between. CDR1 and CDR2 from the germline V gene are SGHRS and YFSETQ. CDR3 loop: CASSLDSGTGELFF. CDR3 in DNA: TGCGCCAGCAGCTTGGATAGCGGTACCGGGGAGCTGTTTTTT.

This clone was seen a single time. The J gene is TRBJ2-7, the V gene TRBV21-1; the table gives TRBD2 as D, unverified against the DNA. TRBV21-1 is a listed pseudogene. The CDR3 is made up of 15 amino acids. The CDR3 is CASSKASSATYEQYF. The CDR3 bases are TGTGCCAGCAGCAAAGCGAGTAGCGCGACCTACGAGCAGTACTTC.